This T cell receptor beta chain derives from a study of cytomegalovirus exposure and HLA in healthy donors. The CDR3 runs to 14 residues. Germline V gene sequence: CDR1 SGHRS, CDR2 YFSETQ. J lost 8 bases, V lost 4 bases, and 11 bases had no gene match. The PCR employed 60 Vbeta primers together with 13 Jbeta primers. TCRdb's table, derived via immunoSEQ multiplex PCR, lists solely in-frame clones and lacks some. Among 200,000 to 250,000 clones listed, roughly four fifths were seen once. This receptor was identified in a woman aged 55-69 years in good health and CMV-seropositive. The sequencing sample was made of PBMCs. The rearrangement uses TRBV5-1 and TRBJ1-2, with TRBD1 matching 7 bases. CDR3 coding DNA: TGCGCCAGCAGCATACGACAGGGAGAGGGCGGCTACACCTTC. This encodes CASSIRQGEGGYTF.